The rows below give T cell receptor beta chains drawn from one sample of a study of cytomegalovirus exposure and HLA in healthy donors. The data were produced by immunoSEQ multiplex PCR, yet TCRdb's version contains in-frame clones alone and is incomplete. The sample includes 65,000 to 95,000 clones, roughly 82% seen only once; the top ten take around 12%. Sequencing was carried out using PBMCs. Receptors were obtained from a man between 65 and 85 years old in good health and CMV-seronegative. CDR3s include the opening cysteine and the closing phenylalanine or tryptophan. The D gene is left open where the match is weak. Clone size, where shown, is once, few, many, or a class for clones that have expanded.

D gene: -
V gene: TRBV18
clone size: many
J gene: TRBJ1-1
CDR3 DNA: TGTGCCAGCTCACCACGGGCCAGAGAGAACACTGAAGCTTTCTTT
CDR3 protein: CASSPRARENTEAFF

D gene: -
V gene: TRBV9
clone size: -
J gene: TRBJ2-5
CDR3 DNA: TGTGCCAGCAGCCCCCGGGGTGATGGGGAGACCCAGTACTTC
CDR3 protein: CASSPRGDGETQYF

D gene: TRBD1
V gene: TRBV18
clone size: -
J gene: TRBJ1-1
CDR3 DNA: TGTGCCAGCTCATCCCGGACAGGCGACGGGTACACTGAAGCTTTCTTT
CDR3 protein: CASSSRTGDGYTEAFF

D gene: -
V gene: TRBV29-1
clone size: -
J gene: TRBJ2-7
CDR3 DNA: TGCAGCGTTGGCGAGTTTCAGGGGCGAACACCAAAGGTGATCTACGAGCAGTACTTC
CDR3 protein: CSVGEFQGRTPKVIYEQYF

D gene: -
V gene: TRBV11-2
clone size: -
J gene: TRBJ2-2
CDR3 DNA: TGTGCCAGCAGCTTAAGGTTGCTGAGGGGGAAAACCGGGGAGCTGTTTTTT
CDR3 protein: CASSLRLLRGKTGELFF

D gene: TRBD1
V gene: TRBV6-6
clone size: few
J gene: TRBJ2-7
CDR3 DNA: TGTGCCAGCAGCCGACCGAGGGACAGCATCTACGAGCAGTACTTC
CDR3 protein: CASSRPRDSIYEQYF

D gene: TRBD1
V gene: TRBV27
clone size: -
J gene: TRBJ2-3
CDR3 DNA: TGTGCCAGCAGTTGGGGACAGGGCCGGGATACGCAGTATTTT
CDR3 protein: CASSWGQGRDTQYF

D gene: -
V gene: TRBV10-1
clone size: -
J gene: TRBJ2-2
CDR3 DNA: TGCGCCAGCAGTGAGGGTAGCGGCTACACCGGGGAGCTGTTTTTT
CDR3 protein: CASSEGSGYTGELFF

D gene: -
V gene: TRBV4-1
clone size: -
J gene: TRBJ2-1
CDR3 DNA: TGCGCCAGCAGCCAAGGAACGGGACTGGGTACGGGGAATGAGCAGTTCTTC
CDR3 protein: CASSQGTGLGTGNEQFF

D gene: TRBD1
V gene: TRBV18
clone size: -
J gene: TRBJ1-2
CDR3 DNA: TGTGCCAGCTCACCGCCGGACAGGGAGGGCTACACCTTC
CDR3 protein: CASSPPDREGYTF

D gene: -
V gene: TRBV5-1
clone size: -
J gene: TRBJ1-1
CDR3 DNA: TGCGCCAGCAGCTTATGGGGGGGGAACACTGAAGCTTTCTTT
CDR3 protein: CASSLWGGNTEAFF

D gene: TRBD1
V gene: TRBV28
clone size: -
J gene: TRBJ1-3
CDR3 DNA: TGTGCCAGCGGCTTTCAGGGGGCCACTGGAAACACCATATATTTT
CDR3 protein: CASGFQGATGNTIYF

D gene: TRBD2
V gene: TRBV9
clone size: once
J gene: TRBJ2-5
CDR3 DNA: TGTGCCAGCAGCGTAAACGGGGGGGCCCCAGAGACCCAGTACTTC
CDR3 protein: CASSVNGGAPETQYF

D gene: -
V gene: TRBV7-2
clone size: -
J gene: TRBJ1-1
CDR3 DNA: TGTGCCAGCAGCACCCCCGCCCCGCGGAACACTGAAGCTTTCTTT
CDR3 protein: CASSTPAPRNTEAFF

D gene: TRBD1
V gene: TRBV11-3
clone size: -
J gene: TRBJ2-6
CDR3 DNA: TGTGCCAGCAGCTTAGTACAGGGGGACGTCCTGACTTTC
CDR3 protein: CASSLVQGDVLTF

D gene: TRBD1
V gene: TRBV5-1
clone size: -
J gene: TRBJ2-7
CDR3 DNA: TGCGCCAGCAGCTTGATTACTGGGACAGGTATTCACGAGCAGTACTTC
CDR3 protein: CASSLITGTGIHEQYF

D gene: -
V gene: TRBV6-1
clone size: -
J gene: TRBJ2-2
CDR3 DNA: TGTGCCAGCAGTGAATATTTAGCTGGGAACACCGGGGAGCTGTTTTTT
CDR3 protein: CASSEYLAGNTGELFF

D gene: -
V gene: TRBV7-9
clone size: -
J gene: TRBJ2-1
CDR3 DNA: TGTGCCAGCAGCTTTTCGGTGAATGAGCAGTTCTTC
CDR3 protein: CASSFSVNEQFF

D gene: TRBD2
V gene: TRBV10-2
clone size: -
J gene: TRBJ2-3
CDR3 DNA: TGCGCCAGCAGTGAGTCGGCCGGACTAGGCATAGATACGCAGTATTTT
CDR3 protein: CASSESAGLGIDTQYF

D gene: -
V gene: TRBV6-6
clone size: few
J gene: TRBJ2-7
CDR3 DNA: TGTGCCAGCAAGCACAAGACAGCCTACGAGCAGTACTTC
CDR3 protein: CASKHKTAYEQYF

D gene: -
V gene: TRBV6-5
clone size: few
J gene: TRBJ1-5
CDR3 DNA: TGTGCCAGCAGTTACTCGGCCAATCAGCCCCAGCATTTT
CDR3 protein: CASSYSANQPQHF

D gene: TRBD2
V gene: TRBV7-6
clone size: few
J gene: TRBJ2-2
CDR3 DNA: TGTGCCAGCAGTCGTACCCTAGCGGAGGGACCCGGGGAGCTGTTTTTT
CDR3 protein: CASSRTLAEGPGELFF

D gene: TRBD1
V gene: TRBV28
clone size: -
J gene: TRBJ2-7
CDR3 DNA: TGTGCCGGCAGTTTACCCGAGACAGGGGGCTTGAACGAGCAGTACTTC
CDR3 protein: CAGSLPETGGLNEQYF

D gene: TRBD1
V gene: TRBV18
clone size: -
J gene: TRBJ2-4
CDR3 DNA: TGTGCCAGCTCACTAAACCAGGGGGCCGAAAACATTCAGTACTTC
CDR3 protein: CASSLNQGAENIQYF

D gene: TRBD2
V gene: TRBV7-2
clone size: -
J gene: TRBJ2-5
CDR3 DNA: TGTGCCAGCAGCTCCCGAGGTAGCGGGGCCCCTGGGGGAGAGACCCAGTACTTC
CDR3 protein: CASSSRGSGAPGGETQYF

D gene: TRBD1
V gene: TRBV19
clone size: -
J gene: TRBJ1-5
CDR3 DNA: TGTGCCAGTAGTATCAGGGACAGGGATACTCAGCCCCAGCATTTT
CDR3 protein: CASSIRDRDTQPQHF

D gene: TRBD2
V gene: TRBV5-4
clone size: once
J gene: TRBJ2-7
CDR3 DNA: TGTGCCAGCAGCAAGGAACTAGCGGGGGCTTACGAGCAGTACTTC
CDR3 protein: CASSKELAGAYEQYF

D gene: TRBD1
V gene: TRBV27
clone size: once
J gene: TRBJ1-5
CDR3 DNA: TGTGCCAGCAGACGCGGGACAGGGAATTACCAGCCCCAGCATTTT
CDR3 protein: CASRRGTGNYQPQHF

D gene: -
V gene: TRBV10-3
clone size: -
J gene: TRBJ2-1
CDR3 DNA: TGTGCCATCAGCCAGGGTACCACTAGCCACAATGAGCAGTTCTTC
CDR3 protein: CAISQGTTSHNEQFF

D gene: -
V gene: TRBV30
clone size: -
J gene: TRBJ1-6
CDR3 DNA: TGTGCCTGGAGTGTTGGCCAACCGCCCCTCCACTTT
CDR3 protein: CAWSVGQPPLHF